These 5 T cell receptor beta chains came from one sample sequenced in a study of blood T cell repertoires in COVID-19. Sequencing used immunoSEQ multiplex PCR; TCRdb keeps in-frame clones, though not all of them. The table shows about 230,000 clones, with approximately 80% occurring only once. The specimen sequenced was peripheral blood. The receptor source for this set is a man aged 40-49 years with acute or convalescent COVID-19.

This clone has ten or more counts. The J gene is TRBJ1-5, the V gene TRBV6-2 or TRBV6-3; D call uncertain. Trimming left V 2 bases short and J 7 bases short, with 9 bases between. Germline V gene data show CDR1 as MNHEY and CDR2 as SVGEGT. The CDR3 loop spans 13 amino acids. CDR3 nucleotide sequence: TGTGCCAGCAGTTACAGCGGGCTCCAGCCCCAGCATTTT. The encoded protein is CASSYSGLQPQHF.

This chain uses TRBV7-9 with TRBJ2-3, with a possible D match to TRBD1 (6 bases). The CDR3 sequence is 12 residues long. V lost 5 bases and J lost 9, with 12 bases in between. The germline CDR1 and CDR2 sequences are SEHNR and FQNEAQ (reference sequence). The CDR3 nucleotides are TGTGCCAGCAGCCCGACAGGAGGAACGCAGTATTTT. It codes for CASSPTGGTQYF.

The chain couples TRBV5-1 to TRBJ2-5; the D is unclear. V was trimmed by 4 bases and J by 2 bases, leaving 15 bases between them. Germline values: CDR1 SGHRS, CDR2 YFSETQ. The CDR3 is 15 amino acids. The DNA for the CDR3 is TGCGCCAGCAGCCGGCAGACACCGTCTCAAGAGACCCAGTACTTC. Encoded protein: CASSRQTPSQETQYF.

The chain recombines TRBV3-1 (or the pseudogene TRBV3-2) with TRBJ1-2; 8 bases match TRBD1. The CDR3 sequence is 13 residues long. V lost 4 bases to trimming and J lost 6 bases; unmatched junction nucleotides: 4. Germline V gene data show CDR1 as LGHDT and CDR2 as YNNKEL (reference sequence). The CDR3 bases are TGTGCCAGCAGCCCTCCGGACAGGGATGGCTACACCTTC. Protein sequence: CASSPPDRDGYTF.

Turning to this clone: Other DNA sequences in the same sample also yield this CDR3. The J gene is TRBJ1-6, the V gene TRBV6-5; D is ambiguous. The germline gives CDR1 MNHEY, CDR2 SVGAGI. The CDR3 is made up of 13 amino acids. V lost 0 bases and J lost 7, with 4 bases in between. CDR3 nucleotides: TGTGCCAGCAGTTACTCAGAGAATTCACCCCTCCACTTT. Protein sequence: CASSYSENSPLHF.